Presented here are 19 T cell receptor beta chains from one specimen sequenced in a study of blood T cell repertoires in COVID-19. The assay was immunoSEQ multiplex PCR, and TCRdb's table has in-frame clones only and misses some. The table lists about 260,000 clones, approximately 90% of them singletons. Sample: PBMCs or T cells enriched from blood (not recorded which). The origin of the receptors is a woman between 40 and 50 years old with acute COVID-19.

The genes are TRBV7-8 and TRBJ2-1, with D tentatively TRBD2 (6 bases). Germline V gene sequence: CDR1 SGHVS, CDR2 FQNEAQ. The ends were cut back, 1 base at V and 3 bases at J, with 16 bases in the middle. The CDR3 has 17 amino acids. The CDR3 loop reads CASSLGGEGRLYNEQFF. CDR3 DNA: TGTGCCAGCAGCTTAGGGGGGGAAGGTCGGCTCTACAATGAGCAGTTCTTC.

In its sample, this clone was seen once. The chain has TRBV23-1 and TRBJ1-2; D might be TRBD1 (5 bases). TRBV23-1 is recorded as an ORF, its role being uncertain. The CDR3 covers 17 residues. Trimming removed 0 bases at V and 2 bases at J, with 16 bases between. For the CDR3, the DNA is TGCGCCAGCAGTCAATCAACCCGTCCAGGGAAGAACTATGGCTACACCTTC. Translated, it gives CASSQSTRPGKNYGYTF.

The V call is TRBV7-2, the J call TRBJ1-1; D possibly corresponds to TRBD1 (5 bases). Germline CDR1 is SGHTA and CDR2 is FQGNSA. The CDR3 covers 13 residues. V lost 6 bases, J lost 6 bases, and 14 bases lay in between. The CDR3 reads CASSHGGYAEAFF. CDR3 bases: TGTGCCAGCAGTCATGGGGGGTACGCTGAAGCTTTCTTT. Combining the CDR3 with reference TRBV7-2 and TRBJ1-1 gives the whole variable domain GAGVSQSPSNKVTEKGKDVELRCDPISGHTALYWYRQSLGQGLEFLIYFQGNSAPDKSGLPSDRFSAERTGGSVSTLTIQRTQQEDSAVYLCASSHGGYAEAFFGQGTRLTVV.

The rearrangement joins TRBV2 to TRBJ2-7; 7 positions match TRBD2. J gave up 4 bases and V 4 bases, and 10 bases lay outside the gene matches. There are 15 residues in the CDR3. CDR1 is SNHLY, CDR2 FYNNEI, per germline. The CDR3 nucleotides read TGTGCCAGCAGTGCAGCGGGACTGGCCCAATACGAGCAGTACGTC. This encodes CASSAAGLAQYEQYV.

This chain joins TRBV10-3 and TRBJ1-2; D is unresolved. Germline CDR1 is ENHRY and CDR2 is SYGVKD. V was shortened by 4 bases and J by 6 bases, with 21 bases between the two germline ends. This CDR3 spans 16 amino acids. In nucleotides, the CDR3 is TGTGCCATCAGTGGCGGGATCGCCAGCCCTAAGCATGGCTACACCTTC. It specifies CAISGGIASPKHGYTF.

The chain is built from TRBV19 and TRBJ2-2, with unresolved D. This CDR3 has 12 residues. The germline gives CDR1 LNHDA, CDR2 SQIVND (reference sequence). Deletions cut 3 bases from V and 13 bases from J, with 12 bases between. The CDR3 region has the DNA TGTGCCAGTAGTATTGTTACATCGTCGCTGTTTTTT. This gives the protein CASSIVTSSLFF.

The gene calls are TRBV7-2 and TRBJ2-4, with D possibly TRBD2 on 6 matching bases. In germline, CDR1 is SGHTA, CDR2 FQGNSA. With 5 bases removed from V and 2 bases from J, the gap between germline ends came to 16 bases. This CDR3 is 16 amino acids long. The CDR3 sequence is CASSLRLDFPKNIQYF. In DNA, the CDR3 is TGTGCCAGCAGCCTGCGACTAGATTTCCCCAAAAACATTCAGTACTTC.

V and J are TRBV28 and TRBJ1-4; 10 nucleotides match TRBD1. J was trimmed by 5 bases and V by 6 bases; bases with no gene match: 6. This CDR3 comprises 15 residues. CDR1 is MDHEN and CDR2 is SYDVKM in the germline V gene. The CDR3 here is CASSKADRGNEKLFF. In nucleotides, the CDR3 is TGTGCCAGCAGCAAAGCGGACAGGGGGAATGAAAAACTGTTTTTT.

The J gene is TRBJ2-1, the V gene TRBV3-1 (or the pseudogene TRBV3-2), with 9 bases identical to TRBD1. Germline V CDR1 and CDR2: LGHDT, YNNKEL (reference sequence). The ends lost 4 bases at V and 4 bases at J; junction bases unmatched: 5. CDR3 length: 15 residues. The CDR3 DNA sequence: TGTGCCAGCAGCCCTACAGGGGGCTCTTACAATGAGCAGTTCTTC. Translating it yields CASSPTGGSYNEQFF.

This clone was detected a few times. The chain recombines TRBV19 with TRBJ2-2, with TRBD2 as a possible D gene (6 bases). V was trimmed by 5 bases and J by 6 bases, leaving 16 bases between them. CDR3 length: 15 residues. Germline V lookup: CDR1 LNHDA, CDR2 SQIVND (reference sequence). CDR3 in amino acids: CASSGSGAAAGELFF. The DNA for the CDR3 is TGTGCCAGTAGTGGGTCGGGAGCGGCAGCCGGGGAGCTGTTTTTT. Full variable domain (missing parts from reference TRBV19 and TRBJ2-2): DGGITQSPKYLFRKEGQNVTLSCEQNLNHDAMYWYRQDPGQGLRLIYYSQIVNDFQKGDIAEGYSVSREKKESFPLTVTSAQKNPTAFYLCASSGSGAAAGELFFGEGSRLTVL.

The rearrangement links TRBV28 to TRBJ2-7, with D unclear. The germline V and J ends were trimmed by 6 bases and 3 bases, with 9 bases remaining between them. Germline lookup yields CDR1 MDHEN and CDR2 SYDVKM. This CDR3 contains 12 residues. Written as DNA, the CDR3 is TGTGCCAGCAGCCTCCGGTTCTACGAGCAGTACTTC. It is translated as CASSLRFYEQYF.

The V gene is TRBV9, the J gene TRBJ2-1, with 8 bases aligning to TRBD2. This CDR3 spans 15 amino acids. The V and J ends lost 3 bases and 3 bases, in that order; junction bases with no gene match: 5. The germline V gene encodes CDR1 SGDLS and CDR2 YYNGEE. CDR3 in amino acids: CASSGGGRYYNEQFF. CDR3 sequence (DNA): TGTGCCAGCAGCGGTGGCGGGAGGTACTACAATGAGCAGTTCTTC.

The V and J genes are TRBV27 and TRBJ1-5; D remains ambiguous. Germline V gene data show CDR1 as MNHEY and CDR2 as SMNVEV (reference sequence). This CDR3 is built from 14 residues. Trimming took off 2 bases at V and 4 bases at J, with 9 bases between the two ends. The DNA for the CDR3 is TGTGCCAGCAGTTTAGGAGGAAATAATCAGCCCCAGCATTTT. Translation: CASSLGGNNQPQHF.

The gene calls are TRBV6-4 and TRBJ1-4; TRBD1 matches 8 bases. The V segment lost 6 bases and the J segment 0 bases; nucleotides outside the gene matches: 12. In germline, CDR1 is MRHNA, CDR2 SNTAGT. CDR3 size: 18 residues. The chain's CDR3 is CASSVPGTGPATNEKLFF. In DNA, the CDR3 is TGTGCCAGCAGCGTACCCGGGACAGGCCCTGCAACTAATGAAAAACTGTTTTTT.

The count of this clone is one. V gene TRBV6-5 combines with J gene TRBJ2-7, with 7 bases aligning to TRBD1. Losses at the gene ends were 6 bases for V and 3 bases for J; bases not matched to a gene: 2. The CDR3 covers 12 residues. Germline V gives CDR1 MNHEY, CDR2 SVGAGI. CDR3 amino acids: CASSRTGYEQYF. The CDR3 coding sequence is TGTGCCAGCAGCCGGACAGGCTACGAGCAGTACTTC.

This clone came up once. This sequence joins TRBV28 and TRBJ2-7, with 8 bases fitting TRBD2. CDR3 length: 13 amino acids. Looked up from germline, CDR1 is MDHEN and CDR2 is SYDVKM. Unmatched junction bases numbered 17, after V lost 10 bases and J lost 12 bases. The chain's CDR3 is CATVPGTRFGAYF. The CDR3 nucleotides read TGTGCCACCGTACCCGGGACTAGGTTTGGCGCGTACTTC.

The chain couples TRBV19 to TRBJ1-2; 9 nucleotides align to TRBD1. V dropped 3 bases and J dropped 6; count of bases not matched to a gene: 8. The CDR3 totals 15 residues. Germline CDR1 and CDR2: LNHDA and SQIVND (reference sequence). Written as DNA, the CDR3 is TGTGCCAGTAGTATCCTACAGGGGGCATGGAATGGCTACACCTTC. Protein: CASSILQGAWNGYTF.

The chain recombines TRBV25-1 with TRBJ2-1; 7 bases align to TRBD2. Germline assignment: CDR1 MGHDK and CDR2 SYGVNS. This CDR3 region has 15 residues. V gave up 6 bases and J gave up 1 base; unmatched junction bases: 6. The CDR3 sequence is CASSVLAASYNEQFF. The CDR3 DNA sequence: TGTGCCAGCAGCGTTCTAGCGGCATCCTACAATGAGCAGTTCTTC.

The chain couples TRBV13 to TRBJ2-7; 7 positions match TRBD2. J was trimmed by 11 bases and V by 1 base; bases with no gene match: 5. Germline V gene data show CDR1 as PRHDT and CDR2 as FYEKMQ (reference sequence). The CDR3 sequence is 12 residues long. CDR3 bases: TGTGCCAGCAGCTTAGAAGGCGGGAGAGAGTACGTC. Translating gives CASSLEGGREYV.